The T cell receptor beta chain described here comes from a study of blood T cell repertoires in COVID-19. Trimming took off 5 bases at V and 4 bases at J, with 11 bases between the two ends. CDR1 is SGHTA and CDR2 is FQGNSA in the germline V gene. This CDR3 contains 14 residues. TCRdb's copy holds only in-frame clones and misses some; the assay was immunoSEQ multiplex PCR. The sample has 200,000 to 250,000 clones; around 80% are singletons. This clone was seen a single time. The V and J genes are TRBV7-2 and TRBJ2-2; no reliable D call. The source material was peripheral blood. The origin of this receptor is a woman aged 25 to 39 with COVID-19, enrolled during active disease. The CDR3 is CASSLRRSTGELFF. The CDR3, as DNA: TGTGCCAGCAGCCTAAGAAGAAGCACCGGGGAGCTGTTTTTT.